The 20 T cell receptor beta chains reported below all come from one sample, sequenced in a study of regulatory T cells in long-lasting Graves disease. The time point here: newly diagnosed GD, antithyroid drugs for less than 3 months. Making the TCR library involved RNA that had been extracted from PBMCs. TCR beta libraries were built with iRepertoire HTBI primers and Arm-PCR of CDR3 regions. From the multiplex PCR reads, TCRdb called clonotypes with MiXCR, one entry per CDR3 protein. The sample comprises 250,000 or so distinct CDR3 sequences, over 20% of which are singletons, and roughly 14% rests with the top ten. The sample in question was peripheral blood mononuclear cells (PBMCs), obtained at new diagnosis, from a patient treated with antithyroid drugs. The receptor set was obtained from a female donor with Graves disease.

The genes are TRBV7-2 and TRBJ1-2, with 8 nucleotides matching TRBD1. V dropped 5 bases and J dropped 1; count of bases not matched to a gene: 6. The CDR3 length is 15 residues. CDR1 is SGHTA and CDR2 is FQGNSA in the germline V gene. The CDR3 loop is CASSPRQGINYGYTF. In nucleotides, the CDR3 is TGTGCCAGCAGCCCCAGACAGGGGATTAACTATGGCTACACCTTC.

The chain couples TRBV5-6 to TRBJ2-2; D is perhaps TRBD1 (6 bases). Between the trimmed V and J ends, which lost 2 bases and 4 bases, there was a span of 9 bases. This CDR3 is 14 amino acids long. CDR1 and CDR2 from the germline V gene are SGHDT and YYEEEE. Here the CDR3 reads CASSFDRRTGELFF. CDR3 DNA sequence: TGTGCCAGCAGCTTCGACAGGCGCACCGGGGAGCTGTTTTTT.

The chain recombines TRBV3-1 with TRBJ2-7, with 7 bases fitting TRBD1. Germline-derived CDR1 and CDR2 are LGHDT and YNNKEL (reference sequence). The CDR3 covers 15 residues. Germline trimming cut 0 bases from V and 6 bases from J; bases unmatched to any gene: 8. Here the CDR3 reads CASSQEGGYLREQYF. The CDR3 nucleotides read TGTGCCAGCAGCCAAGAAGGGGGCTACCTACGCGAGCAGTACTTC.

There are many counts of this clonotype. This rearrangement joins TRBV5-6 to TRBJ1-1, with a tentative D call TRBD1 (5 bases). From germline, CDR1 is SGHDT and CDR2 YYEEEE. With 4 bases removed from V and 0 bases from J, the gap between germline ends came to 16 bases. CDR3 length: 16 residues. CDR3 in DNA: TGTGCCAGCAGCGGACTTAGAGGCAGGGTGAACACTGAAGCTTTCTTT. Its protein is CASSGLRGRVNTEAFF.

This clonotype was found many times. Here the CDR3 reads CSARDQFGLAQGETQYF. In nucleotides, the CDR3 is TGCAGTGCTAGAGACCAGTTCGGACTAGCCCAGGGAGAGACCCAGTACTTC. The V call is TRBV20-1, the J call TRBJ2-5, with 8 bases that match TRBD2. CDR3 length equals 17 residues. The ends lost 0 bases at V and 4 bases at J; junction bases unmatched: 13. Germline V gene lookup returns CDR1 DFQATT and CDR2 SNEGSKA (reference sequence).

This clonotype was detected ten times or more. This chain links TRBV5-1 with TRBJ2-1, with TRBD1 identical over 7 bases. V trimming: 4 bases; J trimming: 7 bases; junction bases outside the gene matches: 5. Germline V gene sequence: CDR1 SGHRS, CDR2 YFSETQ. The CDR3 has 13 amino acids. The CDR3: CASSRQGTNEQFF. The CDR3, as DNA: TGCGCCAGCAGCCGACAGGGTACGAATGAGCAGTTCTTC. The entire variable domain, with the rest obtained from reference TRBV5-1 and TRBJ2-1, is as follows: KAGVTQTPRYLIKTRGQQVTLSCSPISGHRSVSWYQQTPGQGLQFLFEYFSETQRNKGNFPGRFSGRQFSNSRSEMNVSTLELGDSALYLCASSRQGTNEQFFGPGTRLTVL.

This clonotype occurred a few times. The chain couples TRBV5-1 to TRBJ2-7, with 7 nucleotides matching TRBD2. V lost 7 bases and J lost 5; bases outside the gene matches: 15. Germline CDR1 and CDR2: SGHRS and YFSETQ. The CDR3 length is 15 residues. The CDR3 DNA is TGCGCCAGCGGGAATTGGACTAGGTTGGTCCACGAGCAGTACTTC. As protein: CASGNWTRLVHEQYF.

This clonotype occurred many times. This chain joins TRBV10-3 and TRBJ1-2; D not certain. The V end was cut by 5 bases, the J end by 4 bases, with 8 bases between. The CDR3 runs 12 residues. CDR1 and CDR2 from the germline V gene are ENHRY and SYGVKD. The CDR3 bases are TGTGCCATCAGTACGGACGTCTATGGCTACACCTTC. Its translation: CAISTDVYGYTF.

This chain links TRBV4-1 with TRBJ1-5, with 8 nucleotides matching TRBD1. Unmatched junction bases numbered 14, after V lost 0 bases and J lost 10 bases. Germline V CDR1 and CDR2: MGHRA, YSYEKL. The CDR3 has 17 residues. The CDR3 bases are TGCGCCAGCAGCCAAGATCTAGGCAGGGGGCAAGGCCTACCCCAGCATTTT. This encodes CASSQDLGRGQGLPQHF.

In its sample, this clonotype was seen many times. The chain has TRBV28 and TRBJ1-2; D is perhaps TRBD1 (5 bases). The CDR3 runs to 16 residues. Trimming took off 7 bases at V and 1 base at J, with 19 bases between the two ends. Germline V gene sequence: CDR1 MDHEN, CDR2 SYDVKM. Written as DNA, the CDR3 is TGTGCCAGCACGGACCCCGGGACGGTGATTAACTATGGCTACACCTTC. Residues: CASTDPGTVINYGYTF.

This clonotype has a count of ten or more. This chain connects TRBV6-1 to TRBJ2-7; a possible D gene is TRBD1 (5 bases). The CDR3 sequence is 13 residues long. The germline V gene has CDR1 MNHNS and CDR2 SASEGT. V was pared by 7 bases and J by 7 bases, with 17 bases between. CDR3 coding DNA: TGTGCCAGCACCTCCAGGACACCGCCTGAGCAGTACTTC. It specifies CASTSRTPPEQYF.

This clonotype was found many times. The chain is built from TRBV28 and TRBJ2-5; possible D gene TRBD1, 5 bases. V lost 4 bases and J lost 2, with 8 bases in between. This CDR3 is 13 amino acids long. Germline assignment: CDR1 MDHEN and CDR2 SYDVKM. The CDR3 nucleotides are TGTGCCAGCAGTTCCGGACATCAAGAGACCCAGTACTTC. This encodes CASSSGHQETQYF.

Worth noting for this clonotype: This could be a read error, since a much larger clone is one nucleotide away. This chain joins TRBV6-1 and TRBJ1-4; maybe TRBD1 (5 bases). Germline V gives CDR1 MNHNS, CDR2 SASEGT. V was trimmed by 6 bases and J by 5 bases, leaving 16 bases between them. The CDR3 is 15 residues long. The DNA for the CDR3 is TGTGCCAGCAGCCCCCGGGCGGGGGGGAATGAAAAACTGTTTTTT. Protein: CASSPRAGGNEKLFF.

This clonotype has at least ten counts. CDR3 protein: CASSFSGNTEAFF. For the CDR3, the DNA is TGTGCCAGCAGTTTTTCGGGGAACACTGAAGCTTTCTTT. The chain combines TRBV5-6 with TRBJ1-1; no clear D gene. Between the trimmed V and J ends, which lost 5 bases and 1 base, there was a span of 9 bases. This CDR3 region has 13 residues. The germline V gene has CDR1 SGHDT and CDR2 YYEEEE.

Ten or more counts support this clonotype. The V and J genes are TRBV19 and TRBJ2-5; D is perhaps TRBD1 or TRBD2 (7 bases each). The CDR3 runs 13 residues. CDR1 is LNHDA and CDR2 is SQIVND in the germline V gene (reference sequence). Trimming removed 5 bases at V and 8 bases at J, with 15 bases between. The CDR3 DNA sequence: TGTGCCAGTAGTCCAGGGGGGGACGGCACCCAGTACTTC. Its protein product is CASSPGGDGTQYF.

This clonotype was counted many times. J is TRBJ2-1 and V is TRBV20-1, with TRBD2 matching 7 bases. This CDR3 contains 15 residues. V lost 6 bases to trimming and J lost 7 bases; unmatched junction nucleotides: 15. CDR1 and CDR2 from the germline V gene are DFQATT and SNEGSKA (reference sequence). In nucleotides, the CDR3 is TGCAGTGCACCGACTACTAGCGCACAAAAAAATGAGCAGTTCTTC. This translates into CSAPTTSAQKNEQFF.

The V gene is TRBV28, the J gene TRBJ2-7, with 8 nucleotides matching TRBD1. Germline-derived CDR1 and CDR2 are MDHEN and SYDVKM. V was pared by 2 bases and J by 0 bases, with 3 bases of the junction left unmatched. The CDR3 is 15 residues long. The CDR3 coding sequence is TGTGCCAGCAGTTTAAGACAGGGGATCTCCTACGAGCAGTACTTC. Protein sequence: CASSLRQGISYEQYF.

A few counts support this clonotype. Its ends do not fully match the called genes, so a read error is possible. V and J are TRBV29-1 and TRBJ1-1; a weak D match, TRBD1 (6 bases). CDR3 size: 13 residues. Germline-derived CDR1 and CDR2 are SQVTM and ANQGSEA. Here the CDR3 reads CSVGKTGNSESFF. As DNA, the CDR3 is TGCAGCGTTGGGAAAACAGGGAACTCTGAATCTTTCTTT.

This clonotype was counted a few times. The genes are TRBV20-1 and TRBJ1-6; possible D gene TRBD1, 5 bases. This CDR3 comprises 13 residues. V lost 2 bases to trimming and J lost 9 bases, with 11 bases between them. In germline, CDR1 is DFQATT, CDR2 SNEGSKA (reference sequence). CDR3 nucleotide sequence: TGCAGTGCTAGAACGGATCAGGGTTCACCCCTCCACTTT. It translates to CSARTDQGSPLHF.

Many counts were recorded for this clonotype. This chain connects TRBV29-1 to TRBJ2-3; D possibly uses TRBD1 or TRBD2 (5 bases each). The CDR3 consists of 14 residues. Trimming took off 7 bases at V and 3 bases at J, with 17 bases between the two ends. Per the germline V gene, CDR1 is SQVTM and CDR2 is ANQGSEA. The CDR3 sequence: CSGGPPWGTDTQYF. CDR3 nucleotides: TGCAGCGGCGGACCGCCATGGGGGACAGATACGCAGTATTTT.